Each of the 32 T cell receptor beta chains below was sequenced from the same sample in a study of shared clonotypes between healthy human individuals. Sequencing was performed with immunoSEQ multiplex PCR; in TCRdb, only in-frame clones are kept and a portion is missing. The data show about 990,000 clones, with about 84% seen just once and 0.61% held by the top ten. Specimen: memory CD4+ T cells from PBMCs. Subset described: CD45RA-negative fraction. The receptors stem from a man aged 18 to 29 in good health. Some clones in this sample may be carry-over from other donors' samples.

The CDR3 loop is CASRTYYGELFF. CDR3 DNA: TGTGCCAGCAGGACATATTACGGGGAGCTGTTTTTT. The gene calls are TRBV27 and TRBJ2-2; D not certain. Trimming took 6 bases from V and 7 from J, leaving 9 bases between them. This CDR3 comprises 12 residues. Looked up from germline, CDR1 is MNHEY and CDR2 is SMNVEV (reference sequence).

CDR3 nucleotides: TGTGCCAGCAGACCCGAGGGGCCGAGCTACACCTTC. Protein: CASRPEGPSYTF. J is TRBJ1-2 and V is TRBV7-9, with D tentatively TRBD1 (5 bases). CDR3 length equals 12 residues. Trimming removed 6 bases at V and 9 bases at J, with 14 bases between. Looked up from germline, CDR1 is SEHNR and CDR2 is FQNEAQ (reference sequence).

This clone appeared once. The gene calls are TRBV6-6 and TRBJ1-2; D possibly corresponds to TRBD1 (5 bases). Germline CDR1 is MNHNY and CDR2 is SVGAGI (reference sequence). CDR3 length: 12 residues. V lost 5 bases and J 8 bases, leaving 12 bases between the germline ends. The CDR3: CASSRPSGGYTF. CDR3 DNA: TGTGCCAGCAGTAGGCCGTCAGGGGGCTACACCTTC.

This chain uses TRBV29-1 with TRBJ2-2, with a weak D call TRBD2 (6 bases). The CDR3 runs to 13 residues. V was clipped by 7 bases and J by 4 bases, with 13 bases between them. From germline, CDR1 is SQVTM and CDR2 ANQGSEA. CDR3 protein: CSAFQGGTGELFF. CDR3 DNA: TGCAGCGCTTTCCAGGGAGGCACCGGGGAGCTGTTTTTT.

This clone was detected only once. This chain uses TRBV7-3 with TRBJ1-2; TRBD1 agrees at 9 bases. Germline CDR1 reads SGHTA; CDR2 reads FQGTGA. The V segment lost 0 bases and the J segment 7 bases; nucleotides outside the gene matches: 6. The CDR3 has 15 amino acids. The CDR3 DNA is TGTGCCAGCAGCTTAACTAGAGGGACAGGGTCTGGCTACACCTTC. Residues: CASSLTRGTGSGYTF.

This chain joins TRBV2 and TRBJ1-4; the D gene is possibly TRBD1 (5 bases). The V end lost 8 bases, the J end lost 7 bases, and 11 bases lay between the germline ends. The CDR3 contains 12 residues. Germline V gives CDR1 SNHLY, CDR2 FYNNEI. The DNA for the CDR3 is TGTGCCAGCGGGGCAGGGTTTGAAAAACTGTTTTTT. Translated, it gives CASGAGFEKLFF. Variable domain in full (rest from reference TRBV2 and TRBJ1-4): EPEVTQTPSHQVTQMGQEVILRCVPISNHLYFYWYRQILGQKVEFLVSFYNNEISEKSEIFDDQFSVERPDGSNFTLKIRSTKLEDSAMYFCASGAGFEKLFFGSGTQLSVL.

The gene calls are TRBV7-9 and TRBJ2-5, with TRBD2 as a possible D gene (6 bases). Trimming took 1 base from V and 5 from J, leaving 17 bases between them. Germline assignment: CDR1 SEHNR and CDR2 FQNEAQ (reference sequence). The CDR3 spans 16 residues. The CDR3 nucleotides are TGTGCCAGCAGCTTAGGGGCCATCGCGGGGCCCGAGACCCAGTACTTC. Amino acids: CASSLGAIAGPETQYF.

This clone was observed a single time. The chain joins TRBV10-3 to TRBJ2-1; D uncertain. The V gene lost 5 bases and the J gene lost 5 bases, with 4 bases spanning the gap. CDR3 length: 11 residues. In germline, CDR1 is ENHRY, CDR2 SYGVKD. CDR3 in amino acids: CAISKNNEQFF. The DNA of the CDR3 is TGTGCCATCAGTAAAAACAATGAGCAGTTCTTC.

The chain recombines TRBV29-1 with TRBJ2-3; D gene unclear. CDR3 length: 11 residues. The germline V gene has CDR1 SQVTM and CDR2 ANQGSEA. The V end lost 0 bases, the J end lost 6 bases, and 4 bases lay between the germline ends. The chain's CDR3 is CSVEEADTQYF. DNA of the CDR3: TGCAGCGTTGAAGAGGCGGATACGCAGTATTTT.

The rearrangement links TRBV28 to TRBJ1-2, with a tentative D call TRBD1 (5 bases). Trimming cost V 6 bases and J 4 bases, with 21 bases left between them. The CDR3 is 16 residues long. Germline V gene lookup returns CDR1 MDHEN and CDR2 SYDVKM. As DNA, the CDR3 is TGTGCCAGCAGCATTTTATACAGCGGGACCCTCTATGGCTACACCTTC. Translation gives CASSILYSGTLYGYTF.

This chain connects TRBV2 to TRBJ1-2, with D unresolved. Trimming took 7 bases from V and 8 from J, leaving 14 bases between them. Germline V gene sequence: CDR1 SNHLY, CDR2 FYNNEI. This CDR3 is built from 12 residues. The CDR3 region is CASTSDSRGYTF. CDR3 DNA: TGTGCCAGCACCTCCGACTCCCGGGGCTACACCTTC.

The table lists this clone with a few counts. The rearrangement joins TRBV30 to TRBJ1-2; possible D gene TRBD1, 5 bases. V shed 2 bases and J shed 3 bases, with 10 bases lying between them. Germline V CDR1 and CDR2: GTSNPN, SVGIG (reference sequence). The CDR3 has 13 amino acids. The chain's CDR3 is CAWSRGADYGYTF. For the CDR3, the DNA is TGTGCCTGGAGTCGAGGGGCTGACTATGGCTACACCTTC.

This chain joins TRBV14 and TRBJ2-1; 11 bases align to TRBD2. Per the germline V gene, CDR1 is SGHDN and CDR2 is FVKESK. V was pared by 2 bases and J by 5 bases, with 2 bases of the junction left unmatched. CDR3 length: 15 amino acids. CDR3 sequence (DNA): TGTGCCAGCAGCCAACTACTAGCGGGAGACAATGAGCAGTTCTTC. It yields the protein CASSQLLAGDNEQFF.

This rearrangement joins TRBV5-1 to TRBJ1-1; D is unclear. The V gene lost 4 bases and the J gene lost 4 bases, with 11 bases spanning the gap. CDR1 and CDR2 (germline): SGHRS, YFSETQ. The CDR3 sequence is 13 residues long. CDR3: CASSTGVVTEAFF. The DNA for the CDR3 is TGCGCCAGCAGCACTGGGGTGGTCACTGAAGCTTTCTTT.

For the CDR3, the DNA is TGTGCCAGCCAAGTACGGGGATCGGGCAATCAGCCCCAGCATTTT. This codes for CASQVRGSGNQPQHF. V usage is TRBV19 and J usage is TRBJ1-5; D ambiguous. Germline V lookup: CDR1 LNHDA, CDR2 SQIVND (reference sequence). The CDR3 runs to 15 residues. V dropped 9 bases and J dropped 2 bases, with 17 bases sitting between them.

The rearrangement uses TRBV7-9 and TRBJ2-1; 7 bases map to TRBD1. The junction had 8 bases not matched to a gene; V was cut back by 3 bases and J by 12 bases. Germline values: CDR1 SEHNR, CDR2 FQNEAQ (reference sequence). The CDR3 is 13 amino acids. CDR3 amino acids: CASSFTGVLGQFF. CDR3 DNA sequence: TGTGCCAGCAGCTTCACAGGGGTCCTAGGGCAGTTCTTC.

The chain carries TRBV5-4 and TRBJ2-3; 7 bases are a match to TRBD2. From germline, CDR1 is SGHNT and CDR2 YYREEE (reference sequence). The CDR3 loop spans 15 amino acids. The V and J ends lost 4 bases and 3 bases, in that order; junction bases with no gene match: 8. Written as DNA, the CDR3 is TGTGCCAGCAGCCCCGAGCGGGAAGCGACAGATACGCAGTATTTT. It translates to CASSPEREATDTQYF.

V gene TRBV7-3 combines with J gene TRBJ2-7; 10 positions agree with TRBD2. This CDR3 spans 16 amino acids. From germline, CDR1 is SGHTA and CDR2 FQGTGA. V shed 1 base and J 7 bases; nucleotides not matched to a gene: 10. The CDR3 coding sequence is TGTGCCAGCAGCTTAAATCGAGCGGGAGGGCCAGGAGAGCAGTACTTC. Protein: CASSLNRAGGPGEQYF. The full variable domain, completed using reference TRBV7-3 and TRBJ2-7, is GAGVSQTPSNKVTEKGKYVELRCDPISGHTALYWYRQSLGQGPEFLIYFQGTGAADDSGLPNDRFFAVRPEGSVSTLKIQRTERGDSAVYLCASSLNRAGGPGEQYFGPGTRLTVT.

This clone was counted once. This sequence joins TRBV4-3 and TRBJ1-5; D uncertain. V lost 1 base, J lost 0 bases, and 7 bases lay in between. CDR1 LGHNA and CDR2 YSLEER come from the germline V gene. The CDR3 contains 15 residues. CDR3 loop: CASSQAPYSNQPQHF. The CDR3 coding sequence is TGCGCCAGCAGCCAAGCCCCCTATAGCAATCAGCCCCAGCATTTT.

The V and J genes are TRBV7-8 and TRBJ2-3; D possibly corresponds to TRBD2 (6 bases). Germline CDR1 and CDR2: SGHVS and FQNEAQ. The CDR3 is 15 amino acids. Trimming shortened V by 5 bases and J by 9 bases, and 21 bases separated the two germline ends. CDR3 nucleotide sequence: TGTGCCAGCAGCCCCATTGACGCGGGGCAGACAACGCAGTATTTT. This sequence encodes CASSPIDAGQTTQYF.

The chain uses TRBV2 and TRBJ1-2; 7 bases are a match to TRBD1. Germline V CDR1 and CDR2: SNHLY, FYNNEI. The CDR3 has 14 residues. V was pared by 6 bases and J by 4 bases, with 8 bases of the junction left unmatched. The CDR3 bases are TGTGCCAGCAGGCCCGACAGGGAATCCTATGGCTACACCTTC. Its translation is CASRPDRESYGYTF. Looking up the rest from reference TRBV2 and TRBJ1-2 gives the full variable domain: EPEVTQTPSHQVTQMGQEVILRCVPISNHLYFYWYRQILGQKVEFLVSFYNNEISEKSEIFDDQFSVERPDGSNFTLKIRSTKLEDSAMYFCASRPDRESYGYTFGSGTRLTVV.

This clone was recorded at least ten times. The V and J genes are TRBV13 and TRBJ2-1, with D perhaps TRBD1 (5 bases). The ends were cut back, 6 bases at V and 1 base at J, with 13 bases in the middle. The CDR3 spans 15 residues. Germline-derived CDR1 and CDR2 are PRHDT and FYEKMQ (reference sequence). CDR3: CASSPRQKSYNEQFF. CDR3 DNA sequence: TGTGCCAGCAGTCCTAGACAGAAGTCCTACAATGAGCAGTTCTTC.

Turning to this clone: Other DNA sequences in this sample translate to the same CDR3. DNA of the CDR3: TGTGCCTGGAGTGTGGGGGCAGATACGCAGTATTTT. It is translated as CAWSVGADTQYF. The V gene is TRBV30, the J gene TRBJ2-3; D is possibly TRBD1 or TRBD2 (5 bases each). The germline V gene encodes CDR1 GTSNPN and CDR2 SVGIG (reference sequence). Trimming removed 0 bases at V and 4 bases at J, with 5 bases between. The CDR3 consists of 12 residues. Using reference TRBV30 and TRBJ2-3 for the parts outside the CDR3, the full variable domain is SQTIHQWPATLVQPVGSPLSLECTVEGTSNPNLYWYRQAAGRGLQLLFYSVGIGQISSEVPQNLSASRPQDRQFILSSKKLLLSDSGFYLCAWSVGADTQYFGPGTRLTVL.

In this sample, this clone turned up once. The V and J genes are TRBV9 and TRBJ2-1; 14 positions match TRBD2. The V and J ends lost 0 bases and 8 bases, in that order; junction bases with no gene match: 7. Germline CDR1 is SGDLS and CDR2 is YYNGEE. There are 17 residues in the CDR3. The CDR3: CASSVDPGLAGVDEQFF. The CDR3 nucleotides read TGTGCCAGCAGCGTAGATCCGGGACTAGCGGGAGTCGATGAGCAGTTCTTC.

In DNA form, the CDR3 reads TGCGCCAGCAGCCAAGTCTCGGGGAGCGGGAGTATGACAGATACGCAGTATTTT. It specifies CASSQVSGSGSMTDTQYF. The chain carries TRBV4-1 and TRBJ2-3; 8 nucleotides align to TRBD2. The CDR3 extends over 18 amino acids. Germline V gene lookup returns CDR1 MGHRA and CDR2 YSYEKL. The V and J ends lost 1 base and 3 bases, in that order; junction bases with no gene match: 12.

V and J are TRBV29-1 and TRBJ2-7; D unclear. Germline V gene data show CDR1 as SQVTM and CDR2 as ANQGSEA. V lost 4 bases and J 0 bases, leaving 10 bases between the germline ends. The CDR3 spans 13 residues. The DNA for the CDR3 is TGCAGCGTTGCCTCGAGGAGCTCCTACGAGCAGTACTTC. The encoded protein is CSVASRSSYEQYF.

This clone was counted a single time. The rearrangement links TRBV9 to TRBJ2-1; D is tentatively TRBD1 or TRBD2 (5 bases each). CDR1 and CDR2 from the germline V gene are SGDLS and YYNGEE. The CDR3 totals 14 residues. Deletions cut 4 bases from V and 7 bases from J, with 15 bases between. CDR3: CASSPGAEWNEQFF. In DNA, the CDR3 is TGTGCCAGCAGCCCCGGGGCAGAATGGAATGAGCAGTTCTTC.

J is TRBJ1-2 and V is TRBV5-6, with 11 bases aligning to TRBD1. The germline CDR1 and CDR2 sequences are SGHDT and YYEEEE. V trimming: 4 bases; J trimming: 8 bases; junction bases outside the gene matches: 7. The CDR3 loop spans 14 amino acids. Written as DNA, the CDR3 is TGTGCCAGCAGCGTTGGACAGGGGGCGGGAGGCTACACCTTC. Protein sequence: CASSVGQGAGGYTF.

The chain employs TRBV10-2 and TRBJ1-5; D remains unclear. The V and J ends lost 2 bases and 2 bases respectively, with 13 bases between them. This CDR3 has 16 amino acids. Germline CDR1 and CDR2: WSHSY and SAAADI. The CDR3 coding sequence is TGCGCCAGCAGTGAGCGCCCCCCGGTAGGCAATCAGCCCCAGCATTTT. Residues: CASSERPPVGNQPQHF.

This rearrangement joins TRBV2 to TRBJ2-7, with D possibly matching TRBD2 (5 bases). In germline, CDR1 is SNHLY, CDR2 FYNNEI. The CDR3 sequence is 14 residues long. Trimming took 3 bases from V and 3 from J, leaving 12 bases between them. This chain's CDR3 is CASSDRGLVYEQYF. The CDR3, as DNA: TGTGCCAGCAGTGATCGGGGTCTCGTCTACGAGCAGTACTTC.

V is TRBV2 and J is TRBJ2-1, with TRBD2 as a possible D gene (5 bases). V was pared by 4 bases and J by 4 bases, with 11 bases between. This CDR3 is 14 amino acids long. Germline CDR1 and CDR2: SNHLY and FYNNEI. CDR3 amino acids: CASSGRTSYNEQFF. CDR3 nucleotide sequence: TGTGCCAGCAGTGGGCGGACTTCATACAATGAGCAGTTCTTC.

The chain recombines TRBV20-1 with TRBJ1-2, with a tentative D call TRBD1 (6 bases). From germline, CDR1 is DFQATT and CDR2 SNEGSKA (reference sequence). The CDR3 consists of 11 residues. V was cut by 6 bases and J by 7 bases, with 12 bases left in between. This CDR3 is CSATARGGYTF. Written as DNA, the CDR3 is TGCAGTGCAACAGCCAGGGGTGGCTACACCTTC.